One and the same sample provided the 30 T cell receptor beta chains below, sequenced in a study of cytomegalovirus exposure and HLA in healthy donors (dated by TCRdb to the late 2010s). Libraries were constructed by the immunoSEQ multiplex PCR assay. For the multiplex PCR, a mixture combining 60 forward primers for TCR Vbeta segments and 13 reverse primers for TCR Jbeta segments was used. As stored in TCRdb, this immuneACCESS dataset retains in-frame rearrangements with V and J assigned. A fraction of the clones does not appear; measured against another copy, unresolved V genes explain less than half of the discrepancy, and the remainder lacks a known reason. A total of 120,000 to 150,000 clones appear in this sample, less than 10% of them only once. The top ten hold over 1.5% of the sample. The sample consisted of PBMCs. These receptors came from a male donor in good health and CMV-seronegative.

This CDR3 is CASSSPGLAGGSASTDTQYF. The CDR3 DNA is TGTGCCAGCAGTTCCCCGGGACTAGCGGGAGGTTCTGCTAGCACAGATACGCAGTATTTT. This sequence joins TRBV27 and TRBJ2-3; 15 nucleotides line up with TRBD2. The CDR3 spans 20 residues. Germline CDR1 is MNHEY and CDR2 is SMNVEV (reference sequence). J was trimmed by 0 bases and V by 4 bases; bases with no gene match: 11.

The rearrangement links TRBV9 to TRBJ2-6; TRBD1 aligns across 9 bases. Unmatched junction bases numbered 10, after V lost 4 bases and J lost 2 bases. The CDR3 spans 18 residues. Germline V gene sequence: CDR1 SGDLS, CDR2 YYNGEE. The CDR3: CASSPTGTGSTGANVLTF. The DNA of the CDR3 is TGTGCCAGCAGCCCAACTGGGACAGGGTCAACTGGGGCCAACGTCCTGACTTTC.

J is TRBJ1-5 and V is TRBV2, with D uncertain. Germline CDR1 is SNHLY and CDR2 is FYNNEI. The CDR3 is 14 residues long. Trimming stripped 3 bases from V and 3 bases from J, with 9 bases between. The CDR3 bases are TGTGCCAGCAGTGATACCGGGTACAATCAGCCCCAGCATTTT. Protein product: CASSDTGYNQPQHF.

V usage is TRBV28 and J usage is TRBJ2-7, with 8 nucleotides matching TRBD2. Losses at the gene ends were 2 bases for V and 7 bases for J; bases not matched to a gene: 4. This CDR3 spans 13 amino acids. The germline V gene has CDR1 MDHEN and CDR2 SYDVKM. CDR3 coding DNA: TGTGCCAGCAGTTTAGGACTAGCCGTAGAGCAGTACTTC. This encodes CASSLGLAVEQYF.

This clone was seen only a few times. CDR3 sequence: CASSVVGANTEAFF. The CDR3 DNA is TGTGCCAGCAGCGTAGTAGGGGCGAACACTGAAGCTTTCTTT. This chain links TRBV9 with TRBJ1-1; D perhaps matches TRBD1 (5 bases). The germline V gene has CDR1 SGDLS and CDR2 YYNGEE. Trimming shortened V by 0 bases and J by 1 base, and 7 bases separated the two germline ends. This CDR3 is 14 amino acids long.

The chain couples TRBV5-6 to TRBJ1-6; the D gene is possibly TRBD1 (5 bases). Trimming pared 0 bases from V and 4 bases from J, leaving 8 bases between. Germline assignment: CDR1 SGHDT and CDR2 YYEEEE. The CDR3 loop spans 15 amino acids. CDR3 nucleotide sequence: TGTGCCAGCAGCTTGGGGCAGGGATATAATTCACCCCTCCACTTT. It is translated as CASSLGQGYNSPLHF.

This clone came up a few times. V usage is TRBV28 and J usage is TRBJ2-7; D possibly corresponds to TRBD1 (5 bases). Germline V gene data show CDR1 as MDHEN and CDR2 as SYDVKM. The V end was cut by 7 bases, the J end by 4 bases, with 8 bases between. The CDR3 is 11 residues long. The CDR3, as DNA: TGTGCCAGCAAGGGGCAATACGAGCAGTACTTC. It is translated as CASKGQYEQYF.

The J gene is TRBJ2-1, the V gene TRBV7-2, with 9 bases aligning to TRBD1. Germline-derived CDR1 and CDR2 are SGHTA and FQGNSA. V lost 3 bases and J lost 0; bases outside the gene matches: 3. The CDR3 has 16 amino acids. The CDR3 coding sequence is TGTGCCAGCAGCTTGCGACAGGGGGGCTCCTACAATGAGCAGTTCTTC. It encodes CASSLRQGGSYNEQFF.

The rearrangement links TRBV7-2 to TRBJ2-7; TRBD2 aligns across 7 bases. The V and J ends lost 6 bases and 2 bases, in that order; junction bases with no gene match: 7. Germline V gene lookup returns CDR1 SGHTA and CDR2 FQGNSA. This CDR3 contains 14 residues. The CDR3 reads CASSLSGGTYEQYF. The CDR3 nucleotides read TGTGCCAGCAGTCTGTCGGGAGGCACCTACGAGCAGTACTTC.

CDR3 protein: CASSIVGRGDQPQHF. In nucleotides, the CDR3 is TGTGCCAGTAGTATAGTGGGCAGGGGAGATCAGCCCCAGCATTTT. J is TRBJ1-5 and V is TRBV19, with a possible D match to TRBD1 (6 bases). CDR1 LNHDA and CDR2 SQIVND come from the germline V gene (reference sequence). With 1 base removed from V and 5 bases from J, the gap between germline ends came to 12 bases. This CDR3 is built from 15 residues.

This clone was detected a few times. The chain links TRBV28 to TRBJ2-6; D ambiguous. CDR3 length: 16 amino acids. Germline V gene lookup returns CDR1 MDHEN and CDR2 SYDVKM. The V gene lost 2 bases and the J gene lost 0 bases, with 8 bases spanning the gap. CDR3 sequence: CASSLRVGSGANVLTF. The CDR3 DNA follows: TGTGCCAGCAGTTTACGGGTTGGCTCTGGGGCCAACGTCCTGACTTTC.

This clone was seen a handful of times. The genes are TRBV5-8 and TRBJ2-7, with a tentative D call TRBD1 (6 bases). From germline, CDR1 is SGHTS and CDR2 YDEGEE. Trimming took 0 bases from V and 0 from J, leaving 13 bases between them. The CDR3 has 16 amino acids. As DNA, the CDR3 is TGTGCCAGCAGCTTGGGATTTTGGACAGCCTCCTACGAGCAGTACTTC. Residues: CASSLGFWTASYEQYF.

This clone was recorded a few times. This rearrangement joins TRBV27 to TRBJ2-4, with 13 bases matching TRBD2. The V gene end was trimmed by 4 bases and the J gene end by 5 bases; junction bases not matched to a gene: 8. The CDR3 runs 17 residues. Germline V gene lookup returns CDR1 MNHEY and CDR2 SMNVEV (reference sequence). The CDR3 spells CASSSERLAGGQNIQYF. The CDR3 DNA follows: TGTGCCAGCAGTTCAGAAAGACTAGCGGGGGGACAAAACATTCAGTACTTC.

The rearrangement joins TRBV29-1 to TRBJ2-7, with 9 positions matching TRBD1. Germline V gene data show CDR1 as SQVTM and CDR2 as ANQGSEA. V lost 5 bases to trimming and J lost 2 bases; unmatched junction nucleotides: 4. CDR3 length equals 13 residues. The CDR3 spells CSVLQGAAYEQYF. The CDR3 DNA follows: TGCAGCGTTCTACAGGGGGCGGCCTACGAGCAGTACTTC.

The V call is TRBV19, the J call TRBJ2-1, with a weak D call TRBD1 (5 bases). Per the germline V gene, CDR1 is LNHDA and CDR2 is SQIVND (reference sequence). Trimming removed 4 bases at V and 4 bases at J, with 8 bases between. CDR3 length equals 13 residues. The CDR3 loop reads CASSSQGYNEQFF. The CDR3 nucleotides are TGTGCCAGTAGTAGTCAGGGATACAATGAGCAGTTCTTC.

This rearrangement joins TRBV27 to TRBJ1-2; 12 nucleotides agree with TRBD1. Per the germline V gene, CDR1 is MNHEY and CDR2 is SMNVEV (reference sequence). J lost 8 bases, V lost 3 bases, and 10 bases had no gene match. The CDR3 runs 16 residues. The CDR3 coding sequence is TGTGCCAGCAGTTTCAATCGGGGACAGGGGGCATACGGCTACACCTTC. It yields the protein CASSFNRGQGAYGYTF.

J is TRBJ2-6 and V is TRBV7-9; 8 nucleotides line up with TRBD1. CDR1 is SEHNR, CDR2 FQNEAQ, per germline (reference sequence). Trimming took 1 base from V and 2 from J; bases not matched to a gene: 4. The CDR3 runs to 17 residues. The CDR3 bases are TGTGCCAGCAGCTTAGAAGGACAGGGAACTGGGGCCAACGTCCTGACTTTC. Translating gives CASSLEGQGTGANVLTF.

A few counts support this clone. J is TRBJ2-7 and V is TRBV6-1; D gene uncertain. This CDR3 has 11 amino acids. The germline V gene has CDR1 MNHNS and CDR2 SASEGT. Trimming took off 8 bases at V and 2 bases at J, with 7 bases between the two ends. The CDR3 nucleotides are TGTGCCAGCTACAGACCCTACGAGCAGTACTTC. The encoded protein is CASYRPYEQYF.

This rearrangement joins TRBV5-6 to TRBJ1-6; the D is unclear. V shed 0 bases and J shed 7 bases, with 8 bases lying between them. The CDR3 length is 14 residues. Germline CDR1 reads SGHDT; CDR2 reads YYEEEE. The CDR3 region is CASSLESANSPLHF. The CDR3 coding sequence is TGTGCCAGCAGCTTGGAGTCAGCGAATTCACCCCTCCACTTT.

The chain is built from TRBV5-1 and TRBJ1-2, with D unclear. Per germline, CDR1 SGHRS and CDR2 YFSETQ. The ends were cut back, 0 bases at V and 3 bases at J, with 9 bases in the middle. This CDR3 has 14 amino acids. CDR3 DNA sequence: TGCGCCAGCAGCTTGGTGGAGGGTGACTATGGCTACACCTTC. It translates to CASSLVEGDYGYTF.

This clone was seen a few times. The rearrangement links TRBV28 to TRBJ1-1; tentatively, D is TRBD1 (6 bases). CDR3 length: 15 residues. Germline values: CDR1 MDHEN, CDR2 SYDVKM. V gave up 3 bases and J gave up 1 base, with 12 bases separating them. This CDR3 is CASSFYRAANTEAFF. The CDR3 DNA reads TGTGCCAGCAGTTTCTACAGGGCGGCGAACACTGAAGCTTTCTTT.

This clone turned up a few times. CDR3 loop: CASSLLVGQETQYF. CDR3 in DNA: TGTGCCAGCAGCTTACTGGTCGGCCAAGAGACCCAGTACTTC. This chain links TRBV7-2 with TRBJ2-5; D uncertain. The V end lost 2 bases, the J end lost 1 base, and 8 bases lay between the germline ends. The CDR3 is 14 residues long. The germline gives CDR1 SGHTA, CDR2 FQGNSA.

A few counts support this clone. The chain couples TRBV28 to TRBJ2-7; 7 nucleotides line up with TRBD1. The germline gives CDR1 MDHEN, CDR2 SYDVKM. V gave up 6 bases and J gave up 6 bases; unmatched junction bases: 14. This CDR3 comprises 15 residues. The CDR3 sequence is CASRRRGQTACEQYF. In DNA form, the CDR3 reads TGTGCCAGCAGGCGAAGGGGGCAGACGGCCTGCGAGCAGTACTTC. The full variable domain, with the rest looked up from reference TRBV28 and TRBJ2-7, is DVKVTQSSRYLVKRTGEKVFLECVQDMDHENMFWYRQDPGLGLRLIYFSYDVKMKEKGDIPEGYSVSREKKERFSLILESASTNQTSMYLCASRRRGQTACEQYFGPGTRLTVT.

This clone has just a few counts. The chain employs TRBV4-3 and TRBJ1-1, with TRBD1 as a possible D gene (6 bases). The CDR3 consists of 18 residues. Germline V gene data show CDR1 as LGHNA and CDR2 as YSLEER. The ends were cut back, 0 bases at V and 0 bases at J, with 17 bases in the middle. CDR3 nucleotide sequence: TGCGCCAGCAGCCAAGACCCACAGATGGGGGACATGAACACTGAAGCTTTCTTT. Its protein is CASSQDPQMGDMNTEAFF.

This clone was seen only a few times. This chain joins TRBV6-5 and TRBJ1-1; D may be TRBD1 (6 bases). The CDR3 has 15 amino acids. V was cut by 5 bases and J by 1 base, with 14 bases left in between. Germline values: CDR1 MNHEY, CDR2 SVGAGI. CDR3 region: CASSQFRGANTEAFF. CDR3 nucleotides: TGTGCCAGCAGTCAGTTTCGGGGGGCGAACACTGAAGCTTTCTTT.

The rearrangement links TRBV28 to TRBJ1-5; 9 nucleotides line up with TRBD1. This CDR3 comprises 14 residues. Germline V lookup: CDR1 MDHEN, CDR2 SYDVKM. The V gene end was trimmed by 2 bases and the J gene end by 5 bases; junction bases not matched to a gene: 1. Here the CDR3 reads CASSLRQGDQPQHF. The CDR3 nucleotides read TGTGCCAGCAGTTTAAGACAGGGGGATCAGCCCCAGCATTTT.

This clone was found a few times. The J gene is TRBJ1-4, the V gene TRBV6-5, with 10 bases that match TRBD1. This CDR3 has 15 amino acids. The trim removed 5 bases at V and 8 bases at J, leaving 8 bases unmatched. Germline values: CDR1 MNHEY, CDR2 SVGAGI. Written as DNA, the CDR3 is TGTGCCAGCAGTAGGACAGGGGGATTTAAGGAAAAACTGTTTTTT. Its protein product is CASSRTGGFKEKLFF.

The chain uses TRBV28 and TRBJ2-2; possible D gene TRBD2, 5 bases. Germline-derived CDR1 and CDR2 are MDHEN and SYDVKM. This CDR3 has 11 residues. Trimming pared 8 bases from V and 6 bases from J, leaving 7 bases between. CDR3 sequence: CASQEAGELFF. CDR3 nucleotides: TGTGCCAGCCAGGAGGCCGGGGAGCTGTTTTTT. Full variable domain (remainder filled in from reference TRBV28 and TRBJ2-2): DVKVTQSSRYLVKRTGEKVFLECVQDMDHENMFWYRQDPGLGLRLIYFSYDVKMKEKGDIPEGYSVSREKKERFSLILESASTNQTSMYLCASQEAGELFFGEGSRLTVL.

The chain has TRBV6-6 and TRBJ1-2, with 9 positions matching TRBD1. CDR1 and CDR2 (germline): MNHNY, SVGAGI (reference sequence). The CDR3 contains 15 residues. V was pared by 6 bases and J by 3 bases, with 8 bases of the junction left unmatched. CDR3 bases: TGTGCCAGCAGCCCCCCGGGACAGGGTTACTATGGCTACACCTTC. This encodes CASSPPGQGYYGYTF.

This chain connects TRBV7-2 to TRBJ1-1; D remains unclear. There are 15 residues in the CDR3. Germline V CDR1 and CDR2: SGHTA, FQGNSA. V was trimmed by 2 bases and J by 1 base, leaving 11 bases between them. The CDR3 DNA follows: TGTGCCAGCAGCTTACTAGGTACGGGGAACACTGAAGCTTTCTTT. The encoded protein is CASSLLGTGNTEAFF.